Listed below are T cell receptor beta chains from one sample, sequenced in a study of shared clonotypes between healthy human individuals. Assay: immunoSEQ multiplex PCR; the TCRdb copy retains only in-frame clones and omits some. The sample has about 2.4 million clones, 80% to 95% seen once. Specimen: naive CD4+ T cells from PBMCs. All receptors derive from a man aged 18-30 years in good health. Some clones in this sample may be carry-over from other donors' samples. CDR3s include the opening cysteine and the closing phenylalanine or tryptophan. The D gene is left open where the match is weak. Size values are once, few and many counts, or a class for expanded clones, and some rows have none.

CDR3 DNA: TGTGCCAGCACAGGGGGACATAACTATGGCTACACCTTC
CDR3 protein: CASTGGHNYGYTF
D gene: TRBD1
clone size: NA
V gene: TRBV19
J gene: TRBJ1-2
CDR3 length: 13

CDR3 DNA: TGCGCCAGCAGCTGGGGACAGCAAAATGAAAAACTGTTTTTT
CDR3 protein: CASSWGQQNEKLFF
D gene: TRBD1
clone size: NA
V gene: TRBV5-1
J gene: TRBJ1-4
CDR3 length: 14

CDR3 DNA: TGTGCCAGCACTAACAGGGCTGCTAATGAAAAACTGTTTTTT
CDR3 protein: CASTNRAANEKLFF
D gene: NA
clone size: NA
V gene: TRBV18
J gene: TRBJ1-4
CDR3 length: 14

CDR3 DNA: TGTGCCAGCAGCTCCCTGCTCGTCCGCGCCGGCGAGCAGTACTTC
CDR3 protein: CASSSLLVRAGEQYF
D gene: NA
clone size: NA
V gene: TRBV5-6
J gene: TRBJ2-7
CDR3 length: 15

CDR3 DNA: TGTGCCACCAGCAGAGATGGGACAGGGTCCTACGAGCAGTACTTC
CDR3 protein: CATSRDGTGSYEQYF
D gene: TRBD1
clone size: NA
V gene: TRBV15
J gene: TRBJ2-7
CDR3 length: 15

CDR3 DNA: TGTGCCACCAGCGGACTAGCGGGAGGACTCACAGATACGCAGTATTTT
CDR3 protein: CATSGLAGGLTDTQYF
D gene: TRBD2
clone size: NA
V gene: TRBV15
J gene: TRBJ2-3
CDR3 length: 16

CDR3 DNA: TGTGCCAGCAGTGCTGCGGGGGCAGATACGCAGTATTTT
CDR3 protein: CASSAAGADTQYF
D gene: TRBD2
clone size: NA
V gene: TRBV2
J gene: TRBJ2-3
CDR3 length: 13

CDR3 DNA: TGTGCCAGCACCCCTGTCCAGACAGGGGAGACCCAGTACTTC
CDR3 protein: CASTPVQTGETQYF
D gene: TRBD1
clone size: NA
V gene: TRBV7-9
J gene: TRBJ2-5
CDR3 length: 14

CDR3 DNA: TGTGCCAACCGAGACGACTCCTACGAGCAGTACTTC
CDR3 protein: CANRDDSYEQYF
D gene: NA
clone size: NA
V gene: TRBV10-3
J gene: TRBJ2-7
CDR3 length: 12

CDR3 DNA: TGTGCCGCAGGGAGGAGGAACACTGAAGCTTTCTTT
CDR3 protein: CAAGRRNTEAFF
D gene: NA
clone size: NA
V gene: TRBV10-3
J gene: TRBJ1-1
CDR3 length: 12

CDR3 DNA: TGTGCCAGCAGTTACGTGGGGTTCCACAATGAGCAGTTCTTC
CDR3 protein: CASSYVGFHNEQFF
D gene: NA
clone size: NA
V gene: TRBV6-6
J gene: TRBJ2-1
CDR3 length: 14

CDR3 DNA: TGTGCCAGCAGCTTATCCCGGGGTTCAACAGATACGCAGTATTTT
CDR3 protein: CASSLSRGSTDTQYF
D gene: NA
clone size: NA
V gene: TRBV7-2
J gene: TRBJ2-3
CDR3 length: 15

CDR3 DNA: TGCAGTGCTAGAGGGCCAGATACGCAGTATTTT
CDR3 protein: CSARGPDTQYF
D gene: NA
clone size: NA
V gene: TRBV20-1
J gene: TRBJ2-3
CDR3 length: 11

CDR3 DNA: TGTGCCAGCAATCTTTACAATGAGCAGTTCTTC
CDR3 protein: CASNLYNEQFF
D gene: NA
clone size: NA
V gene: TRBV2
J gene: TRBJ2-1
CDR3 length: 11

CDR3 DNA: TGCGCCAGCAGCTTCGGAGGGGACGCTAATGAAAAACTGTTTTTT
CDR3 protein: CASSFGGDANEKLFF
D gene: NA
clone size: once
V gene: TRBV5-1
J gene: TRBJ1-4
CDR3 length: 15

CDR3 DNA: TGTGCCACCAGCAGAGATCCAGGACAGGGGGCGCGGCATTCACCCCTCCACTTT
CDR3 protein: CATSRDPGQGARHSPLHF
D gene: TRBD1
clone size: once
V gene: TRBV15
J gene: TRBJ1-6
CDR3 length: 18

CDR3 DNA: TGTGCCACCAGCAGCGAGGACAGGCTCGGCTACACCTTC
CDR3 protein: CATSSEDRLGYTF
D gene: TRBD1
clone size: NA
V gene: TRBV15
J gene: TRBJ1-2
CDR3 length: 13